One and the same sample provided the 21 T cell receptor beta chains below, sequenced in a study of blood T cell repertoires in COVID-19. TCRdb keeps only in-frame clones here, not all; method: immunoSEQ multiplex PCR. The sample records under 350,000 clones, 70% to 90% being singletons. The sample consisted of peripheral blood. The receptors shown here come from a woman in her seventies with acute or convalescent COVID-19.

This chain uses TRBV4-2 with TRBJ1-1; possible D gene TRBD1, 6 bases. V shed 5 bases and J shed 1 base, with 14 bases lying between them. The CDR3 has 15 residues. Germline assignment: CDR1 LGHNA and CDR2 YNFKEQ. The DNA of the CDR3 is TGTGCCAGCAGCTCTCGGACAGCTTGGAACACTGAAGCTTTCTTT. The encoded protein is CASSSRTAWNTEAFF.

The DNA of the CDR3 is TGTGCCAGCAGCTCCCGGCGACAGGGGAACACTGAAGCTTTCTTT. It encodes CASSSRRQGNTEAFF. V and J are TRBV7-9 and TRBJ1-1; 7 bases agree with TRBD1. Germline values: CDR1 SEHNR, CDR2 FQNEAQ (reference sequence). The CDR3 has 15 amino acids. Losses at the gene ends were 4 bases for V and 1 base for J; bases not matched to a gene: 6.

The chain recombines TRBV5-1 with TRBJ1-1, with D possibly TRBD1 on 5 matching bases. Germline V CDR1 and CDR2: SGHRS, YFSETQ. V was cut by 4 bases and J by 5 bases, with 15 bases left in between. The CDR3 has 14 amino acids. The CDR3 bases are TGCGCCAGCAGCCCCGGGGGACCCATGACTGAAGCTTTCTTT. Its protein is CASSPGGPMTEAFF.

In DNA form, the CDR3 reads TGTGCCATCAGTGAACAGGGATTAAACTATGGCTACACCTTC. As protein: CAISEQGLNYGYTF. The rearrangement links TRBV10-3 to TRBJ1-2; D is perhaps TRBD1 (6 bases). Trimming pared 3 bases from V and 2 bases from J, leaving 10 bases between. Germline V gene data show CDR1 as ENHRY and CDR2 as SYGVKD. The CDR3 sequence is 14 residues long.

This clone was observed a few times. The chain uses TRBV20-1 and TRBJ2-7, with D perhaps matching TRBD1 (6 bases). Trimming stripped 6 bases from V and 6 bases from J, with 12 bases between. There are 11 residues in the CDR3. Germline loops: CDR1 DFQATT, CDR2 SNEGSKA (reference sequence). This CDR3 is CSATQGSEQYF. The CDR3 DNA reads as TGCAGTGCCACACAGGGAAGCGAGCAGTACTTC.

J is TRBJ1-1 and V is TRBV12-3 or TRBV12-4; TRBD1 aligns across 7 bases. CDR3 length: 13 residues. With V trimmed by 6 bases and J by 8 bases, 9 bases remained unmatched. CDR3 residues: CASSRDSLSEAFF. The DNA for the CDR3 is TGTGCCAGCAGCCGGGACAGCTTGTCCGAAGCTTTCTTT.

This clone was seen once. The J gene is TRBJ2-3, the V gene TRBV19; tentative D call: TRBD2 (6 bases). There are 15 residues in the CDR3. Between the trimmed V and J ends, which lost 6 bases and 2 bases, there was a span of 15 bases. The germline gives CDR1 LNHDA, CDR2 SQIVND (reference sequence). CDR3 loop: CASRDVLRDTDTQYF. CDR3 DNA sequence: TGTGCCAGTAGAGATGTCCTGCGGGACACAGATACGCAGTATTTT.

The chain couples TRBV6-6 to TRBJ2-3, with 9 bases aligning to TRBD1. The CDR3 consists of 19 residues. The V segment lost 5 bases and the J segment 4 bases; nucleotides outside the gene matches: 19. Germline-derived CDR1 and CDR2 are MNHNY and SVGAGI (reference sequence). The CDR3 DNA sequence: TGTGCCAGCAGTCACCGATCCTTTTCCGGGACAGGGAAAGCAGATACGCAGTATTTT. It translates to CASSHRSFSGTGKADTQYF.

The rearrangement links TRBV6-4 to TRBJ1-1; 8 nucleotides match TRBD1. This CDR3 spans 14 amino acids. CDR1 is MRHNA, CDR2 SNTAGT, per germline. J gave up 3 bases and V 8 bases, and 8 bases lay outside the gene matches. DNA for the CDR3: TGTGCCAGCTACACAGGGGGAAAGGACACTGAAGCTTTCTTT. Residues: CASYTGGKDTEAFF.

The chain employs TRBV5-5 and TRBJ2-3; 7 positions match TRBD1. Germline assignment: CDR1 SGHKS and CDR2 YYEKEE (reference sequence). This CDR3 has 15 amino acids. With 4 bases clipped from V and 2 bases from J, the junction kept 7 bases outside the gene matches. CDR3 DNA: TGTGCCAGCAGCCAAACCGGGACAGACACAGATACGCAGTATTTT. Residues: CASSQTGTDTDTQYF.

The chain has TRBV7-2 and TRBJ1-1; D is perhaps TRBD1 (6 bases). Germline V lookup: CDR1 SGHTA, CDR2 FQGNSA. CDR3 length: 15 amino acids. V gave up 3 bases and J gave up 3 bases, with 14 bases separating them. The CDR3 loop reads CASSLGATWDTEAFF. CDR3 DNA sequence: TGTGCCAGCAGCTTGGGGGCGACGTGGGACACTGAAGCTTTCTTT.

V and J are TRBV6-5 and TRBJ2-6; maybe TRBD1 (6 bases). The ends were cut back, 4 bases at V and 7 bases at J, with 8 bases in the middle. Germline CDR1 MNHEY, CDR2 SVGAGI. The CDR3 extends over 13 amino acids. In nucleotides, the CDR3 is TGTGCCAGCAGTTCACAGGGCGCCAACGTCCTGACTTTC. Amino acid sequence: CASSSQGANVLTF.

The V and J genes are TRBV5-1 and TRBJ2-3; possibly TRBD2 for D (6 bases). This CDR3 has 15 residues. The germline CDR1 and CDR2 sequences are SGHRS and YFSETQ. Deletions cut 2 bases from V and 0 bases from J, with 10 bases between. This CDR3 reads CASSLDGTSTDTQYF. CDR3 DNA sequence: TGCGCCAGCAGCTTAGACGGGACTAGCACAGATACGCAGTATTTT.

The J gene is TRBJ1-4, the V gene TRBV25-1, with TRBD1 matching 7 bases. After removal of 3 bases from V and 8 bases from J, the junction contained 9 bases not matched to a gene. The length of the CDR3 is 15 residues. Germline lookup yields CDR1 MGHDK and CDR2 SYGVNS. Written as DNA, the CDR3 is TGTGCCAGCAGTGACCCGACAGGGTCTGGAGAAAAACTGTTTTTT. Amino acids: CASSDPTGSGEKLFF.

This clone was seen only a few times. The chain's CDR3 is CASSYSEGEAFF. The CDR3 DNA reads TGTGCCAGCAGTTACTCGGAGGGTGAAGCTTTCTTT. The chain recombines TRBV6-5 with TRBJ1-1; D gene uncertain. CDR1 and CDR2 from the germline V gene are MNHEY and SVGAGI. The V end lost 0 bases, the J end lost 7 bases, and 6 bases lay between the germline ends. The CDR3 length is 12 residues.

This clone was counted only a few times. The chain carries TRBV6-1 and TRBJ2-3, with a weak D call TRBD2 (7 bases). Germline V lookup: CDR1 MNHNS, CDR2 SASEGT. V lost 4 bases, J lost 1 base, and 15 bases lay in between. CDR3 length: 16 residues. The CDR3 spells CASSVGGGWGTDTQYF. The CDR3 DNA reads as TGTGCCAGCAGTGTTGGGGGGGGCTGGGGCACAGATACGCAGTATTTT.

CDR3 bases: TGCGCCAGCAGCTTGTGGTCGGCGAACACCGGGGAGCTGTTTTTT. It is translated as CASSLWSANTGELFF. The chain is built from TRBV5-1 and TRBJ2-2; D is unclear. V was pared by 1 base and J by 0 bases, with 7 bases between. This CDR3 contains 15 residues. CDR1 is SGHRS and CDR2 is YFSETQ in the germline V gene.

This clone was counted only a few times. The rearrangement uses TRBV3-1 (or the pseudogene TRBV3-2) and TRBJ1-2, with 7 bases identical to TRBD1. J lost 4 bases, V lost 4 bases, and 9 bases had no gene match. The V gene's germline CDR1 is LGHDT and CDR2 YNNKEL (reference sequence). The CDR3 is 15 residues long. CDR3 bases: TGTGCCAGCAGCCCTAGACAGGGTTCGCGCTATGGCTACACCTTC. It codes for CASSPRQGSRYGYTF.

This sequence joins TRBV19 and TRBJ2-7; a weak D match, TRBD2 (5 bases). Germline CDR1 is LNHDA and CDR2 is SQIVND (reference sequence). Trimming removed 5 bases from V and 2 bases from J, with 16 bases in between. The CDR3 contains 15 residues. CDR3 in DNA: TGTGCCAGTAGTTTCGGAGGAGCACTGACCTACGAGCAGTACTTC. Encoded protein: CASSFGGALTYEQYF.

The chain links TRBV4-1 to TRBJ2-3, with 9 bases lining up with TRBD2. From germline, CDR1 is MGHRA and CDR2 YSYEKL. The CDR3 consists of 18 residues. Trimming removed 0 bases from V and 0 bases from J; junction bases left unmatched: 7. Here the CDR3 reads CASSQERRAGGSTDTQYF. The CDR3 bases are TGCGCCAGCAGCCAAGAACGGCGAGCGGGGGGTAGCACAGATACGCAGTATTTT.

The chain has TRBV2 and TRBJ1-6; no reliable D call. The V end was cut by 0 bases, the J end by 10 bases, with 13 bases between. Looked up from germline, CDR1 is SNHLY and CDR2 is FYNNEI. The CDR3 is 15 amino acids. The CDR3 region is CASSEAGSSNSPLHF. CDR3 DNA: TGTGCCAGCAGTGAAGCGGGCAGCAGCAACTCACCCCTCCACTTT.